A single sample is the source of the 22 T cell receptor beta chains below, sequenced in a study of cytomegalovirus exposure and HLA in healthy donors. Both 60 Vbeta primers and 13 Jbeta primers went into the PCR. Repertoires were generated with immunoSEQ multiplex PCR, while TCRdb's copy carries only in-frame clones and drops some. Of 99,000 or so clones in the sample, around 80% were seen once. The source material was PBMCs. The receptors were sampled from a man aged 35-49 years in good health and CMV-seropositive.

V and J are TRBV25-1 and TRBJ1-1; TRBD1 might be the D (5 bases). This CDR3 is 14 amino acids long. The germline gives CDR1 MGHDK, CDR2 SYGVNS. V lost 3 bases, J lost 3 bases, and 11 bases lay in between. The CDR3: CASSDRGTYTEAFF. The CDR3 DNA reads as TGTGCCAGCAGTGATCGGGGGACGTACACTGAAGCTTTCTTT. Combining the CDR3 with reference TRBV25-1 and TRBJ1-1 gives the whole variable domain EADIYQTPRYLVIGTGKKITLECSQTMGHDKMYWYQQDPGMELHLIHYSYGVNSTEKGDLSSESTVSRIRTEHFPLTLESARPSHTSQYLCASSDRGTYTEAFFGQGTRLTVV.

The chain couples TRBV6-6 to TRBJ2-4; 9 nucleotides line up with TRBD1. This CDR3 comprises 13 residues. The germline CDR1 and CDR2 sequences are MNHNY and SVGAGI (reference sequence). V gave up 7 bases and J gave up 7 bases; unmatched junction bases: 5. The CDR3 DNA follows: TGTGCCAGCACGACCGGGACAGGGAACATTCAGTACTTC. This codes for CASTTGTGNIQYF.

This clone appeared a few times. At the DNA level, this CDR3 is encoded by other sequences in the same sample as well. The chain couples TRBV5-1 to TRBJ2-5; 12 bases fit TRBD2. The CDR3 has 15 residues. J gave up 4 bases and V 4 bases, and 5 bases lay outside the gene matches. Germline V gives CDR1 SGHRS, CDR2 YFSETQ. The CDR3 DNA reads TGCGCCAGCAGCCTAGCGGGAGGGAGAGGAGAGACCCAGTACTTC. It translates to CASSLAGGRGETQYF.

The chain carries TRBV20-1 and TRBJ2-1; no definite D call. Germline assignment: CDR1 DFQATT and CDR2 SNEGSKA (reference sequence). V lost 5 bases, J lost 10 bases, and 9 bases lay in between. The CDR3 is 10 residues long. This chain's CDR3 is CSAEIKEQFF. The CDR3 DNA sequence: TGCAGTGCTGAGATAAAAGAGCAGTTCTTC.

This clone was picked up one time. The V call is TRBV10-3, the J call TRBJ1-5; D not certain. CDR3 length equals 19 residues. With 4 bases removed from V and 4 bases from J, the gap between germline ends came to 26 bases. Germline-derived CDR1 and CDR2 are ENHRY and SYGVKD. The CDR3 DNA reads TGTGCCATCAGTGTTCTACTCGGGGTTCTGCTGACGGGGAATCAGCCCCAGCATTTT. This encodes CAISVLLGVLLTGNQPQHF.

This chain connects TRBV15 to TRBJ1-6; possible D gene TRBD1, 5 bases. Germline V gene data show CDR1 as LNHNV and CDR2 as YYDKDF (reference sequence). Trimming took 0 bases from V and 0 from J, leaving 12 bases between them. CDR3 length: 18 amino acids. In DNA form, the CDR3 reads TGTGCCACCAGCAGAGAGAGGGACGGGGGCTCCTATAATTCACCCCTCCACTTT. The encoded protein is CATSRERDGGSYNSPLHF.

This clone was detected only once. The chain carries TRBV5-1 and TRBJ2-1; 14 bases are shared with TRBD2. This CDR3 has 14 residues. V gave up 3 bases and J gave up 15 bases; unmatched junction bases: 8. Germline V gives CDR1 SGHRS, CDR2 YFSETQ. CDR3 nucleotides: TGCGCCAGCAGCTCCGGACTAGCGGGAGGAAGGTGGTTCTTC. Translated, it gives CASSSGLAGGRWFF. The full variable domain, with the rest looked up from reference TRBV5-1 and TRBJ2-1, is KAGVTQTPRYLIKTRGQQVTLSCSPISGHRSVSWYQQTPGQGLQFLFEYFSETQRNKGNFPGRFSGRQFSNSRSEMNVSTLELGDSALYLCASSSGLAGGRWFFGPGTRLTVL.

J is TRBJ1-1 and V is TRBV7-2; possibly TRBD1 for D (6 bases). The length of the CDR3 is 15 residues. Between the trimmed V and J ends, which lost 1 base and 6 bases, there was a span of 15 bases. Germline V lookup: CDR1 SGHTA, CDR2 FQGNSA. CDR3 amino acids: CASSLGVRGTAEAFF. CDR3 DNA: TGTGCCAGCAGCTTAGGGGTTAGGGGGACGGCTGAAGCTTTCTTT.

The chain couples TRBV6-6 to TRBJ2-1, with a weak D call TRBD1 (6 bases). The CDR3 has 14 amino acids. Trimming removed 0 bases from V and 5 bases from J, with 8 bases in between. CDR1 and CDR2 (germline): MNHNY, SVGAGI (reference sequence). The CDR3 reads CASSYSGGHNEQFF. The CDR3 DNA is TGTGCCAGCAGTTACTCAGGGGGTCACAATGAGCAGTTCTTC.

J is TRBJ2-4 and V is TRBV6-1, with 13 bases lining up with TRBD2. V lost 4 bases and J lost 4; bases outside the gene matches: 1. The CDR3 totals 15 residues. The germline V gene has CDR1 MNHNS and CDR2 SASEGT. The CDR3 sequence is CASSVTSGGKNIQYF. CDR3 coding DNA: TGTGCCAGCAGTGTGACTAGCGGGGGGAAAAACATTCAGTACTTC.

V usage is TRBV6-4 and J usage is TRBJ2-2; D possibly corresponds to TRBD1 (5 bases). The CDR3 runs to 13 residues. Germline CDR1 MRHNA, CDR2 SNTAGT. Trimming removed 3 bases at V and 3 bases at J, with 5 bases between. CDR3 sequence (DNA): TGTGCCAGCAGTGAACAGGACACCGGGGAGCTGTTTTTT. It translates to CASSEQDTGELFF.

The CDR3, as DNA: TGCGCCAGCAGCCAAGATCTCAGCTACGAGCAGTACTTC. Translating it yields CASSQDLSYEQYF. The genes are TRBV4-3 and TRBJ2-7; D ambiguous. The CDR3 contains 13 residues. From germline, CDR1 is LGHNA and CDR2 YSLEER. Deletions cut 0 bases from V and 3 bases from J, with 6 bases between.

This clone has just one count. The rearrangement links TRBV19 to TRBJ2-5, with 8 bases aligning to TRBD1. The DNA end favors TRBJ2-7, so the J call may be wrong. CDR3 length: 16 residues. The V gene's germline CDR1 is LNHDA and CDR2 SQIVND (reference sequence). CDR3 sequence: CASSTRTGQGRYEQYF. The CDR3, as DNA: TGTGCCAGTAGTACCCGAACCGGACAGGGAAGGTACGAGCAGTACTTC.

This clone showed up just a few times. The chain links TRBV27 to TRBJ2-7; D is ambiguous. The germline V gene encodes CDR1 MNHEY and CDR2 SMNVEV (reference sequence). This CDR3 is built from 15 residues. The germline V and J ends were trimmed by 0 bases and 3 bases, with 12 bases remaining between them. The CDR3, as DNA: TGTGCCAGCAGTTTATCTTATCCCGGTGGCTACGAGCAGTACTTC. Translation: CASSLSYPGGYEQYF.

The CDR3 DNA sequence: TGCAGCGTGAGGGGACAGGCACAGGGTTCGGATACGCAGTATTTT. Translated: CSVRGQAQGSDTQYF. V is TRBV29-1 and J is TRBJ2-3, with TRBD1 matching 8 bases. CDR1 and CDR2 from the germline V gene are SQVTM and ANQGSEA. The CDR3 is made up of 15 amino acids. V shed 6 bases and J 6 bases; nucleotides not matched to a gene: 14.

V and J are TRBV6-1 and TRBJ2-5, with 14 bases identical to TRBD2. Germline V lookup: CDR1 MNHNS, CDR2 SASEGT. The CDR3 has 14 residues. J gave up 5 bases and V 8 bases, and 4 bases lay outside the gene matches. The CDR3 DNA sequence: TGTGCCAGCCGGACTAGCGGGGGGAGGGAGACCCAGTACTTC. Its protein product is CASRTSGGRETQYF.

V and J are TRBV4-3 and TRBJ2-5; a weak D match, TRBD2 (5 bases). CDR1 and CDR2 (germline): LGHNA, YSLEER. Trimming stripped 0 bases from V and 1 base from J, with 9 bases between. The CDR3 runs to 15 residues. For the CDR3, the DNA is TGCGCCAGCAGCCAAGATACGGGGATCCAAGAGACCCAGTACTTC. Amino acids: CASSQDTGIQETQYF.

CDR3 sequence reads: CASTPRGAGGKKGEAFF. CDR3 coding DNA: TGTGCCAGTACCCCTAGAGGGGCAGGGGGCAAGAAGGGTGAAGCTTTCTTT. V and J are TRBV19 and TRBJ1-1; 8 bases agree with TRBD1. Germline loops: CDR1 LNHDA, CDR2 SQIVND (reference sequence). CDR3 length: 17 residues. Unmatched junction bases numbered 20, after V lost 7 bases and J lost 7 bases.

This clone was recorded a few times. The chain uses TRBV4-2 and TRBJ2-2; 12 bases are shared with TRBD2. The ends lost 1 base at V and 1 base at J; junction bases unmatched: 7. The CDR3 is 19 amino acids. Germline values: CDR1 LGHNA, CDR2 YNFKEQ. CDR3: CASSQVLAGGLVNTGELFF. DNA of the CDR3: TGTGCCAGCAGCCAAGTACTAGCGGGGGGCCTGGTGAACACCGGGGAGCTGTTTTTT.

This chain connects TRBV19 to TRBJ2-7, with TRBD2 identical over 9 bases. With V trimmed by 1 base and J by 4 bases, 2 bases remained unmatched. Germline assignment: CDR1 LNHDA and CDR2 SQIVND (reference sequence). The CDR3 totals 14 residues. The CDR3 bases are TGTGCCAGTAGTATAGGGCTAGCGGGGTACGAGCAGTACTTC. It encodes CASSIGLAGYEQYF.

This chain links TRBV27 with TRBJ2-3; 12 positions match TRBD2. CDR1 and CDR2 from the germline V gene are MNHEY and SMNVEV (reference sequence). This CDR3 has 16 amino acids. The V and J ends lost 2 bases and 1 base, in that order; junction bases with no gene match: 1. CDR3 sequence (DNA): TGTGCCAGCAGTTTACTAGCGGGGGGGGGCACAGATACGCAGTATTTT. Its translation is CASSLLAGGGTDTQYF.

This chain uses TRBV7-8 with TRBJ2-7; weak D call: TRBD2 (6 bases). The CDR3 runs to 18 residues. V lost 4 bases to trimming and J lost 5 bases, with 27 bases between them. Germline loops: CDR1 SGHVS, CDR2 FQNEAQ. The CDR3: CASSSGYLAAKQKNEQYF. Written as DNA, the CDR3 is TGTGCCAGCAGCTCGGGATACTTAGCGGCGAAGCAAAAAAACGAGCAGTACTTC.